This record covers a single TCR beta chain. Study processing details: Reference gene primer amplification gave nucleated cell count estimates. Profiling relied on immunoSEQ multiplex PCR, and the TCRdb table lists in-frame clones only, not all of them. V, J and clone size are taken as reported in that table, and D and trimming were inferred from the DNA itself. The sample includes approximately 110,000 clones, roughly 82% of them seen just once. These data originate in a study of blood T cell repertoires in COVID-19. Study summary: The samples span acute and convalescent COVID-19 from the United States, Italy and Spain. From T cells, B-cell-depleted T cells, or PBMCs came the material, which was cDNA or gDNA.

Germline V gene sequence: CDR1 SGHNT, CDR2 YYREEE (reference sequence). CDR3 length equals 15 residues. V shed 1 base and J shed 2 bases, with 11 bases lying between them. The sequencing sample was made of peripheral blood. V is TRBV5-4 and J is TRBJ2-3; the D gene is possibly TRBD2 (5 bases). The TCR originated in a woman aged 40-49 years with acute or convalescent COVID-19. This CDR3 is CASSLYGEYTDTQYF. As DNA, the CDR3 is TGTGCCAGCAGCTTGTACGGGGAGTACACAGATACGCAGTATTTT.